Below, one T cell receptor (beta chain) is given with its context. This clonotype was detected only a few times. This clone's antigen is unknown. No qualities accompany the bases; no much larger clone lies one base away. TCR cDNA was synthesized by 5'RACE template switching, through which a universal primer site and unique molecular identifiers were introduced. Priming for cDNA synthesis came from both the TCR alpha and TCR beta constant segments. Library amplification involved two PCR steps, and the second step added sample barcodes and sequencing adapters. Sequencing of the libraries was done on either Illumina HiSeq 2500 (2x100 bp) or NovaSeq (2x150 bp). The authors' pipeline ran thus. MIGEC handled demultiplexing of reads and collapsing into UMI consensus sequences, while MiXCR performed V(D)J alignment. Using edgeR on replicate PBMC samples, clonotypes were called vaccine-responding if FDR was below 0.01 and the log2 fold change was above 5 up to day 15. CD4 or CD8 identity was assigned to each bulk clonotype according to whether the clonotype was present at higher abundance in the sequenced CD4 repertoire or the sequenced CD8 repertoire. Using fastp at Q25 and MiXCR, TCRdb reprocessed the public reads and kept productive beta chains. Identical CDR3 proteins give one entry, which carries the most common genes and DNA. None of the V and J calls come from the authors' own analysis; TCRdb made them. Present in this sample are nearly 550,000 distinct CDR3 sequences, 15% to 20% of which were seen just once. Of the sample, 14% is held by the ten largest clones.

In the germline V gene (reference sequence), CDR1 corresponds to DFQATT and CDR2 to SNEGSKA. The CDR3, cysteine through phenylalanine, is 14 amino acids long. Just CDR3 DNA is preserved here, 42 bases in frame from base 1. Trimming removed 3 bases from V and 5 bases from J; the gene matches leave 10 bases unexplained. Explained via the paper, the treatment or condition label denotes: live attenuated yellow fever vaccine strain. At each blood-draw timepoint, two biological replicates of bulk PBMCs were collected. PBMCs were isolated from peripheral blood using a standard Ficoll-Paque protocol. TriZol was used to extract RNA from bulk PBMCs, CD4 and CD8 fractions, and dextramer-positive and dextramer-negative fractions. These data come from a study of T cells after yellow fever vaccination (dated by TCRdb to between 2017 and 2020). Some background on the complete study: The SMART-Seq v4 Ultra Low Input RNA kit was used to prepare libraries from fractions with low cell numbers. Two healthy male donors, one aged 18 to 30 and one aged 30 to 40 years, were included in the cohort. Bulk PBMC replicates and cell subsets were isolated from blood drawn at multiple timepoints before and after both primary and secondary immunization. Bulk TCR alpha and beta repertoires were sequenced longitudinally to track T-cell clones before and after primary and booster YFV17D yellow fever vaccination. What the study reported, not specific to this receptor: Computational filtering was needed because FACS-sorted repertoires could contain abundant contaminating clonotypes from the bulk population. Compared with the primary T-cell response, the secondary T-cell response was faster but weaker, reaching its peak on day 5 rather than on day 15. Most clones expanded after primary vaccination (almost 97% of CD4 and 70% to 90% of CD8) were re-detected after the booster, suggesting that broad memory maintenance occurred. A small fraction of clonotypes showed up in both the CD4 and CD8 compartments, probably as a result of convergent recombination. The study included only two donors, which limits how far the findings can be generalized.

The specimen was PBMCs, collected 15 days after the yellow fever booster vaccination. The source is a man aged 25 to 45 who received the YFV17D yellow fever vaccine. The chain couples TRBV20-1 to TRBJ2-7, and 7 bases in between align with TRBD2. The CDR3 reads CSARELAGRDEQYF. Read as DNA, the sequence is TGCAGTGCTAGGGAGCTGGCAGGGAGGGACGAGCAGTACTTC.